This is a list of T cell receptor beta chains from one sample in a study of blood T cell repertoires in COVID-19. This table comes from immunoSEQ multiplex PCR, and its TCRdb copy is limited to in-frame clones, with some not included. In the table there are fewer than 250,000 clones, 85% to 90% of which are singletons. The specimen was peripheral blood. The origin of the receptors is a woman in her fifties or sixties with acute or convalescent COVID-19. Both conserved end residues are part of each CDR3. D genes are given only for firm matches. Part of the rows lack a size; the others show once, few, many or a class for expanded clones.

D gene: NA; clone size: NA; J gene: TRBJ1-3; V gene: TRBV7-2; CDR3 protein: CASSFPGNTIYF; CDR3 DNA: TGTGCCAGCAGCTTCCCAGGAAACACCATATATTTT
D gene: TRBD2; clone size: NA; J gene: TRBJ2-3; V gene: TRBV5-1; CDR3 protein: CASSLDLLRGGPADTQYF; CDR3 DNA: TGCGCCAGCAGCTTGGACCTGTTGCGGGGGGGCCCCGCAGATACGCAGTATTTT
D gene: NA; clone size: once; J gene: TRBJ1-4; V gene: TRBV4-3; CDR3 protein: CASSQYRDTEWGTNEKLFF; CDR3 DNA: TGCGCCAGCAGCCAGTACCGGGACACCGAGTGGGGCACTAATGAAAAACTGTTTTTT
D gene: TRBD1; clone size: NA; J gene: TRBJ1-3; V gene: TRBV29-1; CDR3 protein: CSVRQGAGNTIYF; CDR3 DNA: TGCAGCGTTAGACAGGGGGCTGGAAACACCATATATTTT
D gene: TRBD2; clone size: NA; J gene: TRBJ2-7; V gene: TRBV19; CDR3 protein: CASSIGGWTYGYEQYF; CDR3 DNA: TGTGCCAGTAGTATCGGGGGGTGGACATACGGCTACGAGCAGTACTTC
D gene: NA; clone size: NA; J gene: TRBJ2-2; V gene: TRBV5-1; CDR3 protein: CASRQDPSGGELFF; CDR3 DNA: TGCGCCAGCAGACAGGACCCATCGGGCGGGGAGCTGTTTTTT
D gene: NA; clone size: NA; J gene: TRBJ1-2; V gene: TRBV27; CDR3 protein: CASTGGDGYTF; CDR3 DNA: TGTGCCAGCACCGGAGGGGATGGCTACACCTTC
D gene: NA; clone size: NA; J gene: TRBJ2-2; V gene: TRBV12-5; CDR3 protein: CASGLDQSGELFF; CDR3 DNA: TGTGCTAGTGGTTTGGATCAGTCCGGGGAGCTGTTTTTT
D gene: TRBD2; clone size: many; J gene: TRBJ2-7; V gene: TRBV6-5; CDR3 protein: CASRQRESYEQYF; CDR3 DNA: TGTGCCAGCAGACAGCGGGAGTCCTACGAGCAGTACTTC
D gene: TRBD1; clone size: NA; J gene: TRBJ1-5; V gene: TRBV19; CDR3 protein: CASRRTGFSGNQPQHF; CDR3 DNA: TGTGCCAGTAGAAGGACAGGGTTCAGCGGCAATCAGCCCCAGCATTTT
D gene: NA; clone size: NA; J gene: TRBJ1-2; V gene: TRBV25-1; CDR3 protein: CASSARAGVGYTF; CDR3 DNA: TGTGCCAGCAGTGCAAGGGCAGGGGTTGGCTACACCTTC
D gene: NA; clone size: NA; J gene: TRBJ1-5; V gene: TRBV5-5; CDR3 protein: CASSDPSGNQPQHF; CDR3 DNA: TGTGCCAGCAGCGACCCCAGCGGCAATCAGCCCCAGCATTTT
D gene: NA; clone size: NA; J gene: TRBJ2-5; V gene: TRBV30; CDR3 protein: CAWSEPGVQETQYF; CDR3 DNA: TGTGCCTGGAGTGAGCCCGGTGTCCAAGAGACCCAGTACTTC
D gene: NA; clone size: NA; J gene: TRBJ1-5; V gene: TRBV10-3; CDR3 protein: CAISPDYSNQPQHF; CDR3 DNA: TGTGCCATCAGCCCCGACTATAGCAATCAGCCCCAGCATTTT
D gene: NA; clone size: NA; J gene: TRBJ2-7; V gene: TRBV6-6; CDR3 protein: CASSYAGRDYEQYF; CDR3 DNA: TGTGCCAGCAGTTACGCTGGCAGGGACTACGAGCAGTACTTC
D gene: TRBD1; clone size: few; J gene: TRBJ1-2; V gene: TRBV5-4; CDR3 protein: CASRTGTEIYGYTF; CDR3 DNA: TGTGCCAGCAGGACCGGGACAGAGATTTATGGCTACACCTTC
D gene: NA; clone size: NA; J gene: TRBJ1-5; V gene: TRBV7-9; CDR3 protein: CASSLARGGNQPQHF; CDR3 DNA: TGTGCCAGCAGCTTGGCCAGGGGCGGCAATCAGCCCCAGCATTTT
D gene: NA; clone size: NA; J gene: TRBJ2-1; V gene: TRBV25-1; CDR3 protein: CASSEYGTYNEQFF; CDR3 DNA: TGTGCCAGCAGTGAATATGGGACTTACAATGAGCAGTTCTTC
D gene: TRBD1; clone size: NA; J gene: TRBJ2-2; V gene: TRBV5-1; CDR3 protein: CASSLEDRSGTGELFF; CDR3 DNA: TGCGCCAGCAGCTTGGAGGACAGGAGTGGCACCGGGGAGCTGTTTTTT
D gene: NA; clone size: once; J gene: TRBJ1-2; V gene: TRBV6-2/TRBV6-3; CDR3 protein: CASSKTLPQGLDGYTF; CDR3 DNA: TGTGCCAGCAGTAAAACTTTACCTCAAGGACTGGATGGCTACACCTTC
D gene: NA; clone size: NA; J gene: TRBJ1-2; V gene: TRBV19; CDR3 protein: CASSFSDYGYTF; CDR3 DNA: TGTGCCAGTAGTTTCTCAGATTATGGCTACACCTTC
D gene: TRBD1; clone size: NA; J gene: TRBJ1-1; V gene: TRBV11-3; CDR3 protein: CASSVTGGDEAFF; CDR3 DNA: TGTGCCAGCAGTGTAACAGGGGGCGATGAAGCTTTCTTT
D gene: NA; clone size: NA; J gene: TRBJ1-1; V gene: TRBV6-5; CDR3 protein: CASSYDRRNTEAFF; CDR3 DNA: TGTGCCAGCAGTTACGACAGGAGGAACACTGAAGCTTTCTTT
D gene: NA; clone size: NA; J gene: TRBJ2-7; V gene: TRBV7-9; CDR3 protein: CASSLAPGGGQYF; CDR3 DNA: TGTGCCAGCAGCTTAGCTCCGGGCGGGGGCCAGTACTTC
D gene: NA; clone size: NA; J gene: TRBJ2-7; V gene: TRBV12-5; CDR3 protein: CASGLDRSYEQYF; CDR3 DNA: TGTGCTAGTGGTTTGGACAGATCCTACGAGCAGTACTTC
D gene: TRBD1; clone size: NA; J gene: TRBJ1-1; V gene: TRBV5-1; CDR3 protein: CASSLALGQGGGSTEAFF; CDR3 DNA: TGCGCCAGCAGCTTGGCCCTTGGACAGGGAGGCGGTAGCACTGAAGCTTTCTTT
D gene: NA; clone size: NA; J gene: TRBJ1-5; V gene: TRBV20-1; CDR3 protein: CSASRQAGNQPQHF; CDR3 DNA: TGCAGTGCTAGTCGGCAGGCCGGCAATCAGCCCCAGCATTTT
D gene: TRBD1; clone size: NA; J gene: TRBJ2-3; V gene: TRBV5-1; CDR3 protein: CASSPGTGGDTDTQYF; CDR3 DNA: TGCGCCAGCAGCCCCGGGACAGGGGGGGACACAGATACGCAGTATTTT
D gene: TRBD1; clone size: NA; J gene: TRBJ1-5; V gene: TRBV5-6; CDR3 protein: CASSRLTQGASNQPQHF; CDR3 DNA: TGTGCCAGCAGCAGGCTAACCCAGGGGGCGAGCAATCAGCCCCAGCATTTT
D gene: NA; clone size: NA; J gene: TRBJ2-7; V gene: TRBV5-8; CDR3 protein: CASSLAGVGSLYEQYF; CDR3 DNA: TGTGCCAGCAGCTTGGCCGGGGTCGGGTCGCTCTACGAGCAGTACTTC
D gene: TRBD1; clone size: NA; J gene: TRBJ2-1; V gene: TRBV5-1; CDR3 protein: CASSFLGQGMDEQFF; CDR3 DNA: TGCGCCAGCAGCTTCCTCGGACAGGGGATGGATGAGCAGTTCTTC
D gene: NA; clone size: NA; J gene: TRBJ2-7; V gene: TRBV10-3; CDR3 protein: CAISERGGTDSSYEQYF; CDR3 DNA: TGTGCCATCAGTGAACGAGGAGGGACAGATAGCTCCTACGAGCAGTACTTC
D gene: NA; clone size: NA; J gene: TRBJ1-1; V gene: TRBV27; CDR3 protein: CASRKNPGNTEAFF; CDR3 DNA: TGTGCCAGCCGCAAGAACCCAGGCAACACTGAAGCTTTCTTT
D gene: NA; clone size: NA; J gene: TRBJ1-6; V gene: TRBV4-1; CDR3 protein: CASSQDNRAGGSPLHF; CDR3 DNA: TGCGCCAGCAGCCAAGACAACCGGGCCGGGGGTTCACCCCTCCACTTT
D gene: NA; clone size: NA; J gene: TRBJ1-1; V gene: TRBV27; CDR3 protein: CASSSGMNTEAFF; CDR3 DNA: TGTGCCAGCAGTTCAGGAATGAACACTGAAGCTTTCTTT
D gene: NA; clone size: NA; J gene: TRBJ2-7; V gene: TRBV7-6; CDR3 protein: CASSLQEGANYEQYF; CDR3 DNA: TGTGCCAGCAGCCTTCAGGAGGGGGCGAATTACGAGCAGTACTTC
D gene: TRBD1; clone size: NA; J gene: TRBJ1-1; V gene: TRBV19; CDR3 protein: CASRPWTGNTEAFF; CDR3 DNA: TGTGCCAGTAGACCATGGACAGGAAACACTGAAGCTTTCTTT
D gene: NA; clone size: NA; J gene: TRBJ1-4; V gene: TRBV4-3; CDR3 protein: CASSQRGGYTNEKLFF; CDR3 DNA: TGCGCCAGCAGCCAAAGGGGGGGCTACACTAATGAAAAACTGTTTTTT
D gene: NA; clone size: NA; J gene: TRBJ1-5; V gene: TRBV18; CDR3 protein: CASSGWGTGGNQPQHF; CDR3 DNA: TGTGCCAGCTCCGGGTGGGGGACTGGGGGCAATCAGCCCCAGCATTTT
D gene: NA; clone size: once; J gene: TRBJ2-4; V gene: TRBV3-1/TRBV3-2; CDR3 protein: CASSQGGTEGKNIQYF; CDR3 DNA: TGTGCCAGCAGCCAAGGAGGGACTGAGGGCAAAAACATTCAGTACTTC
D gene: TRBD1; clone size: once; J gene: TRBJ2-7; V gene: TRBV28; CDR3 protein: CASIRTGYYEQYF; CDR3 DNA: TGTGCCAGCATCCGGACAGGGTACTACGAGCAGTACTTC
D gene: TRBD2; clone size: NA; J gene: TRBJ2-5; V gene: TRBV18; CDR3 protein: CASSPLAGGQETQYF; CDR3 DNA: TGTGCCAGCTCACCACTAGCGGGGGGCCAAGAGACCCAGTACTTC
D gene: NA; clone size: once; J gene: TRBJ1-5; V gene: TRBV7-2; CDR3 protein: CASSLEGWQPQHF; CDR3 DNA: TGTGCCAGCAGCTTGGAGGGGTGGCAGCCCCAGCATTTT
D gene: TRBD2; clone size: NA; J gene: TRBJ2-5; V gene: TRBV5-1; CDR3 protein: CASSLSGWTSGGSQETQYF; CDR3 DNA: TGCGCCAGCAGCTTGAGCGGGTGGACTAGCGGGGGCTCACAAGAGACCCAGTACTTC
D gene: NA; clone size: few; J gene: TRBJ2-7; V gene: TRBV6-5; CDR3 protein: CASRAGQYEQYF; CDR3 DNA: TGTGCCAGCAGGGCGGGACAGTACGAGCAGTACTTC
D gene: TRBD2; clone size: NA; J gene: TRBJ2-7; V gene: TRBV6-6; CDR3 protein: CASRGSGGTSYEQYF; CDR3 DNA: TGTGCCAGCAGAGGTAGCGGGGGGACCTCCTACGAGCAGTACTTC
D gene: TRBD2; clone size: once; J gene: TRBJ2-1; V gene: TRBV3-1/TRBV3-2; CDR3 protein: CASSQETSGANEQFF; CDR3 DNA: TGTGCCAGCAGCCAAGAGACTAGCGGGGCGAATGAGCAGTTCTTC
D gene: TRBD2; clone size: once; J gene: TRBJ2-7; V gene: TRBV18; CDR3 protein: CASSPETSGRYEQYF; CDR3 DNA: TGTGCCAGCTCACCAGAGACTAGCGGGAGGTACGAGCAGTACTTC
D gene: NA; clone size: NA; J gene: TRBJ2-3; V gene: TRBV10-1; CDR3 protein: CASSEYRGTDTQYF; CDR3 DNA: TGCGCCAGCAGTGAGTACAGGGGCACAGATACGCAGTATTTT
D gene: NA; clone size: NA; J gene: TRBJ2-3; V gene: TRBV19; CDR3 protein: CASSIVREDTQYF; CDR3 DNA: TGTGCCAGTAGTATAGTCAGGGAAGATACGCAGTATTTT
D gene: TRBD1; clone size: NA; J gene: TRBJ1-1; V gene: TRBV10-3; CDR3 protein: CAISAETGRGTEAFF; CDR3 DNA: TGTGCCATCAGTGCCGAGACAGGGAGAGGCACTGAAGCTTTCTTT
D gene: TRBD1; clone size: NA; J gene: TRBJ1-3; V gene: TRBV15; CDR3 protein: CATSREYGTVGNTIYF; CDR3 DNA: TGTGCCACCAGCAGAGAATACGGGACAGTAGGAAACACCATATATTTT
D gene: TRBD1; clone size: NA; J gene: TRBJ2-7; V gene: TRBV12-5; CDR3 protein: CASGLVDTRGEQYF; CDR3 DNA: TGTGCTAGTGGTTTGGTAGACACCAGGGGGGAGCAGTACTTC
D gene: NA; clone size: NA; J gene: TRBJ2-3; V gene: TRBV6-5; CDR3 protein: CASSYGRGAGGTQYF; CDR3 DNA: TGTGCCAGCAGTTACGGTCGCGGGGCTGGTGGTACGCAGTATTTT
D gene: TRBD1; clone size: NA; J gene: TRBJ2-1; V gene: TRBV7-2; CDR3 protein: CASSLEGQDEFVNEQFF; CDR3 DNA: TGTGCCAGCAGCTTAGAGGGACAGGATGAGTTTGTAAATGAGCAGTTCTTC
D gene: NA; clone size: NA; J gene: TRBJ2-1; V gene: TRBV6-5; CDR3 protein: CASSYGTRDEQFF; CDR3 DNA: TGTGCCAGCAGTTACGGCACTAGGGATGAGCAGTTCTTC
D gene: NA; clone size: NA; J gene: TRBJ1-1; V gene: TRBV10-1; CDR3 protein: CASSESGDNTEAFF; CDR3 DNA: TGCGCCAGCAGTGAGTCGGGAGATAACACTGAAGCTTTCTTT